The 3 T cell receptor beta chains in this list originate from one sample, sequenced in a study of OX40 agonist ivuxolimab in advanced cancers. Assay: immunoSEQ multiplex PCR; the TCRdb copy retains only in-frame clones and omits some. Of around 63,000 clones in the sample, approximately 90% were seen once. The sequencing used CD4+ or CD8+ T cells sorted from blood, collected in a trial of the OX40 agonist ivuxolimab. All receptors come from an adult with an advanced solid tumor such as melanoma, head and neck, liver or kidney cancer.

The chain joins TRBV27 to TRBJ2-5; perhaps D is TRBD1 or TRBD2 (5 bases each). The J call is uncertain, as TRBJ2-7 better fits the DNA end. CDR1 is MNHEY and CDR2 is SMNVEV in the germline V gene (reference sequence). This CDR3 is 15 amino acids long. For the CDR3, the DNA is TGTGCCAGCAGTTTGGAGCCAGGGAGCCCCTACGAGCAGTACTTC. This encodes CASSLEPGSPYEQYF.

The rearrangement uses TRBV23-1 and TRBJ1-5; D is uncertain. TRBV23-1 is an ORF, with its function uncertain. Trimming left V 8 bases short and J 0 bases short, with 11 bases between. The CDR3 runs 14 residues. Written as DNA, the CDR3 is TGCGCCAGCGACTGTTGTTATAGCAATCAGCCCCAGCATTTT. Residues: CASDCCYSNQPQHF.

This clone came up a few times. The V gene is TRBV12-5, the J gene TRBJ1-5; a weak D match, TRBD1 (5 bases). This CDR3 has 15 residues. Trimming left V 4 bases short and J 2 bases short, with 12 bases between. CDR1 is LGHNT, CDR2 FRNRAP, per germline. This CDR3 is CASGWGSGRNQPQHF. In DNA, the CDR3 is TGTGCTAGTGGTTGGGGCTCCGGCCGCAATCAGCCCCAGCATTTT.